A single sample is the source of the 23 T cell receptor beta chains below, sequenced in a study of spatial heterogeneity in lung cancer. Indicated time point: blood at routine non-recurrence follow-up after resection. Unsorted tumor, nontumor lung tissue or cryopreserved PBMC supplied the whole RNA. Via MiXCR, TCRdb re-called the 5' RACE reads, giving one row per CDR3 protein. Counted here are some 110,000 distinct CDR3 sequences, over 9% occurring once; the ten biggest clones make up 16%. This specimen was PBMCs, taken at follow-up. The receptor source for this set is a male donor with early-stage non-small cell lung cancer.

This clonotype appeared many times. The rearrangement joins TRBV24-1 to TRBJ2-1, with a tentative D call TRBD2 (5 bases). Germline V gene sequence: CDR1 KGHDR, CDR2 SFDVKD. The CDR3 is 14 amino acids. V lost 5 bases to trimming and J lost 4 bases, with 11 bases between them. The CDR3 region has the DNA TGTGCCACCAGTGGAGAGGGATTATACAATGAGCAGTTCTTC. It encodes CATSGEGLYNEQFF.

Ten or more counts support this clonotype. CDR3: CASSGQGARGNTIYF. CDR3 coding DNA: TGTGCCAGCAGTGGACAGGGGGCGCGGGGAAACACCATATATTTT. The V call is TRBV7-9, the J call TRBJ1-3, with 11 bases aligning to TRBD1. This CDR3 comprises 15 residues. The trim removed 6 bases at V and 4 bases at J, leaving 5 bases unmatched. Germline-derived CDR1 and CDR2 are SEHNR and FQNEAQ (reference sequence).

The rearrangement joins TRBV6-5 to TRBJ2-6; 8 nucleotides match TRBD1. V dropped 10 bases and J dropped 0; count of bases not matched to a gene: 11. The CDR3 is made up of 17 amino acids. Germline V CDR1 and CDR2: MNHEY, SVGAGI. Written as DNA, the CDR3 is TGTGCCACCCGGAGTGGACAGGGCCCCTCTGGGGCCAACGTCCTGACTTTC. Translation: CATRSGQGPSGANVLTF.

This clonotype was recorded many times. V is TRBV29-1 and J is TRBJ1-5; no clear D. The germline V gene encodes CDR1 SQVTM and CDR2 ANQGSEA. The CDR3 contains 14 residues. V was shortened by 5 bases and J by 2 bases, with 13 bases between the two germline ends. CDR3 sequence reads: CSVKRMEGNQPQHF. In DNA, the CDR3 is TGCAGCGTTAAACGGATGGAGGGCAATCAGCCCCAGCATTTT.

In its sample, this clonotype was seen a few times. This rearrangement joins TRBV4-3 to TRBJ2-5, with D uncertain. V was cut by 4 bases and J by 5 bases, with 11 bases left in between. Looked up from germline, CDR1 is LGHNA and CDR2 is YSLEER. This CDR3 contains 13 residues. CDR3 residues: CASSLLRSETQYF. The CDR3 bases are TGCGCCAGCAGCCTCCTAAGGAGCGAGACCCAGTACTTC.

The genes are TRBV3-1 and TRBJ1-4; D is possibly TRBD1 (5 bases). The CDR3 contains 15 residues. Germline V lookup: CDR1 LGHDT, CDR2 YNNKEL (reference sequence). Trimming stripped 3 bases from V and 7 bases from J, with 15 bases between. CDR3 bases: TGTGCCAGCAGCCAGAGAGCCTCGGGGGGTGAAAAACTGTTTTTT. Protein product: CASSQRASGGEKLFF.

Many counts were recorded for this clonotype. The rearrangement uses TRBV7-2 and TRBJ2-1; D gene unclear. The CDR3 has 14 amino acids. Germline CDR1 reads SGHTA; CDR2 reads FQGNSA. Trimming cost V 3 bases and J 7 bases, with 13 bases left between them. CDR3 loop: CASSFWAMGNEQFF. In DNA, the CDR3 is TGTGCCAGCAGCTTCTGGGCCATGGGGAATGAGCAGTTCTTC.

In this sample, this clonotype turned up a few times. The chain is built from TRBV28 and TRBJ1-3, with D uncertain. The germline V gene has CDR1 MDHEN and CDR2 SYDVKM. This CDR3 spans 16 amino acids. The V end lost 6 bases, the J end lost 0 bases, and 15 bases lay between the germline ends. Here the CDR3 DNA reads TGTGCCAGCAGCTCTCTTCGAGGACCCTCTGGAAACACCATATATTTT. Protein product: CASSSLRGPSGNTIYF.

This clonotype appeared many times. The genes are TRBV14 and TRBJ1-1; D gene ambiguous. The CDR3 runs 15 residues. Trimming removed 0 bases from V and 7 bases from J, with 15 bases in between. Germline CDR1 SGHDN, CDR2 FVKESK. The CDR3 nucleotides are TGTGCCAGCAGCCAAGATCGAGCCCCTCTCGGTGAAGCTTTCTTT. Translated: CASSQDRAPLGEAFF.

This clonotype has a handful of counts. The rearrangement links TRBV7-2 to TRBJ1-4, with D unclear. Trimming shortened V by 5 bases and J by 5 bases, and 15 bases separated the two germline ends. The CDR3 loop spans 15 amino acids. Per the germline V gene, CDR1 is SGHTA and CDR2 is FQGNSA. CDR3 sequence (DNA): TGTGCCAGCAGCCCAACAGCTCGCCTCAATGAAAAACTGTTTTTT. Amino acid sequence: CASSPTARLNEKLFF.

This clonotype was seen many times. The chain combines TRBV11-2 with TRBJ2-7; no definite D call. The V gene's germline CDR1 is SGHAT and CDR2 FQNNGV. The CDR3 is 14 residues long. V lost 3 bases to trimming and J lost 1 base, with 10 bases between them. This chain's CDR3 is CASSFSGPSYEQYF. In DNA form, the CDR3 reads TGTGCCAGCAGCTTCTCCGGTCCTTCCTACGAGCAGTACTTC.

This clonotype was recorded at least ten times. J is TRBJ2-7 and V is TRBV27; 7 bases line up with TRBD1. Trimming removed 5 bases from V and 0 bases from J; junction bases left unmatched: 7. The germline V gene encodes CDR1 MNHEY and CDR2 SMNVEV (reference sequence). This CDR3 comprises 15 residues. CDR3 in DNA: TGTGCCAGCAGTCATTGGGGACAGAGCTCCTACGAGCAGTACTTC. Translating it yields CASSHWGQSSYEQYF.

This clonotype occurred a few times. This CDR3 is CASLRAGEEKLFF. As DNA, the CDR3 is TGCGCCAGCCTCAGAGCAGGGGAGGAAAAACTGTTTTTT. This rearrangement joins TRBV10-2 to TRBJ1-4, with D perhaps TRBD1 (6 bases). The germline gives CDR1 WSHSY, CDR2 SAAADI. V was clipped by 8 bases and J by 8 bases, with 15 bases between them. This CDR3 region has 13 residues.

This clonotype was seen a handful of times. This chain connects TRBV7-8 to TRBJ2-5; D unresolved. CDR1 is SGHVS and CDR2 is FQNEAQ in the germline V gene. The CDR3 contains 15 residues. V gave up 4 bases and J gave up 2 bases, with 14 bases separating them. This chain's CDR3 is CASSSRWGEQETQYF. Written as DNA, the CDR3 is TGTGCCAGCAGCTCCCGGTGGGGTGAACAAGAGACCCAGTACTTC.

V is TRBV5-4 and J is TRBJ2-7, with D possibly called TRBD1 or TRBD2 (5 bases each). The CDR3 loop spans 14 amino acids. Germline CDR1 SGHNT, CDR2 YYREEE (reference sequence). Trimming took off 4 bases at V and 0 bases at J, with 11 bases between the two ends. CDR3 coding DNA: TGTGCCAGCAGCCGGGACCCAACCTCCTACGAGCAGTACTTC. Translating gives CASSRDPTSYEQYF.

This clonotype was picked up many times. This chain joins TRBV7-9 and TRBJ1-4; no clear D. The CDR3 covers 13 residues. The V and J ends lost 11 bases and 0 bases respectively, with 10 bases between them. Looked up from germline, CDR1 is SEHNR and CDR2 is FQNEAQ (reference sequence). The CDR3 nucleotides read TGTGCCTGCCAAGCGACAACTAATGAAAAACTGTTTTTT. Its protein product is CACQATTNEKLFF.

Many counts were recorded for this clonotype. V usage is TRBV28 and J usage is TRBJ2-1, with TRBD2 identical over 8 bases. Per the germline V gene, CDR1 is MDHEN and CDR2 is SYDVKM. This CDR3 has 13 residues. Trimming at V came to 4 bases and at J to 6 bases, leaving 2 bases not matched to a gene. The CDR3 loop reads CASSYGRANEQFF. CDR3 nucleotide sequence: TGTGCCAGCAGTTACGGGAGGGCCAATGAGCAGTTCTTC. The variable domain in full, completed from reference TRBV28 and TRBJ2-1, reads DVKVTQSSRYLVKRTGEKVFLECVQDMDHENMFWYRQDPGLGLRLIYFSYDVKMKEKGDIPEGYSVSREKKERFSLILESASTNQTSMYLCASSYGRANEQFFGPGTRLTVL.

In this sample, this clonotype turned up many times. The rearrangement uses TRBV12-3 or TRBV12-4 and TRBJ1-1, with D unresolved. The CDR3 contains 11 residues. V lost 6 bases and J lost 11, with 13 bases in between. Here the CDR3 reads CASREGWDAFF. In DNA form, the CDR3 reads TGTGCCAGCAGGGAAGGGTGGGATGCTTTCTTT.

This clonotype was seen repeatedly, ten times or more. The rearrangement joins TRBV6-1 to TRBJ1-2; 7 positions match TRBD1. This CDR3 has 16 residues. In germline, CDR1 is MNHNS, CDR2 SASEGT. J was trimmed by 8 bases and V by 1 base; bases with no gene match: 13. In DNA form, the CDR3 reads TGTGCCAGCAGTGAAGTTTTGACAGGGTCAACATGGGGCTACACCTTC. It encodes CASSEVLTGSTWGYTF.

This rearrangement joins TRBV5-1 to TRBJ1-5, with a weak D call TRBD1 (6 bases). Looked up from germline, CDR1 is SGHRS and CDR2 is YFSETQ. V gave up 6 bases and J gave up 2 bases, with 12 bases separating them. This CDR3 is 14 amino acids long. The CDR3 loop reads CASKQGLGNQPQHF. For the CDR3, the DNA is TGCGCCAGCAAACAGGGACTCGGCAATCAGCCCCAGCATTTT.

The J gene is TRBJ1-6, the V gene TRBV7-9; tentatively, D is TRBD1 (5 bases). The ends were cut back, 5 bases at V and 3 bases at J, with 20 bases in the middle. The germline V gene has CDR1 SEHNR and CDR2 FQNEAQ (reference sequence). This CDR3 spans 18 amino acids. The CDR3 DNA follows: TGTGCCAGCAGCCAAGGCCCTTCCCGTAGGGGCTATAATTCACCCCTCCACTTT. Encoded protein: CASSQGPSRRGYNSPLHF.

J is TRBJ1-1 and V is TRBV5-1; D perhaps matches TRBD1 (5 bases). V was trimmed by 1 base and J by 4 bases, leaving 14 bases between them. Germline CDR1 and CDR2: SGHRS and YFSETQ. The CDR3 contains 15 residues. The CDR3 nucleotides are TGCGCCAGCAGCTTGTCTCCCATGCAGGGCACTGAAGCTTTCTTT. This translates into CASSLSPMQGTEAFF. The whole variable domain, remainder taken from reference TRBV5-1 and TRBJ1-1, is KAGVTQTPRYLIKTRGQQVTLSCSPISGHRSVSWYQQTPGQGLQFLFEYFSETQRNKGNFPGRFSGRQFSNSRSEMNVSTLELGDSALYLCASSLSPMQGTEAFFGQGTRLTVV.

This clonotype was found many times. The chain couples TRBV20-1 to TRBJ2-2, with TRBD1 as a possible D gene (6 bases). The germline gives CDR1 DFQATT, CDR2 SNEGSKA (reference sequence). Trimming removed 3 bases at V and 3 bases at J, with 14 bases between. The CDR3 spans 15 residues. For the CDR3, the DNA is TGCAGTGCTAGTCCGGACAGAAGACACACCGGGGAGCTGTTTTTT. It codes for CSASPDRRHTGELFF.